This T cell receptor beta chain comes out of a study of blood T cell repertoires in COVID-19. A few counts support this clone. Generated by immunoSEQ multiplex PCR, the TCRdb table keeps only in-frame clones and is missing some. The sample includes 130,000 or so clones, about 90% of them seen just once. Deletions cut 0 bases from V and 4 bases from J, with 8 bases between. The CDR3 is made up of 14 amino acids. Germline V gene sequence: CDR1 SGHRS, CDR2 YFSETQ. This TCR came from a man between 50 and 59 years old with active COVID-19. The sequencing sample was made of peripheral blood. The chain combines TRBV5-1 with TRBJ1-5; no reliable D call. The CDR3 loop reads CASSLDSANQPQHF. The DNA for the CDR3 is TGCGCCAGCAGCTTGGATAGCGCTAATCAGCCCCAGCATTTT. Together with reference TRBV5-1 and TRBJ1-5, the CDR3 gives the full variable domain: KAGVTQTPRYLIKTRGQQVTLSCSPISGHRSVSWYQQTPGQGLQFLFEYFSETQRNKGNFPGRFSGRQFSNSRSEMNVSTLELGDSALYLCASSLDSANQPQHFGDGTRLSIL.